One and the same sample provided the 27 T cell receptor beta chains below, sequenced in a study of blood T cell repertoires in COVID-19. Libraries were prepared by immunoSEQ multiplex PCR; TCRdb keeps only in-frame clonotypes and omits some of them. The sample includes 140,000 or so clones, about 87% of them seen just once. Sequences were obtained from peripheral blood. All receptors come from a woman aged 45-60 years with active or convalescent COVID-19.

This clone has just a few counts. CDR3 in amino acids: CASSFGTGKGSPLHF. Here the CDR3 DNA reads TGTGCCAGCAGCTTCGGGACAGGGAAGGGTTCACCCCTCCACTTT. The chain combines TRBV7-2 with TRBJ1-6; TRBD1 matches at 9 bases. Unmatched junction bases numbered 6, after V lost 3 bases and J lost 9 bases. The CDR3 runs to 15 residues. CDR1 is SGHTA and CDR2 is FQGNSA in the germline V gene.

The V and J genes are TRBV4-3 and TRBJ2-1; 9 bases fit TRBD2. The V gene's germline CDR1 is LGHNA and CDR2 YSLEER. The CDR3 runs to 15 residues. The V segment lost 4 bases and the J segment 2 bases; nucleotides outside the gene matches: 3. The CDR3 bases are TGCGCCAGCAGCCCCCGACTAGCGGCCTACAATGAGCAGTTCTTC. It codes for CASSPRLAAYNEQFF.

The chain has TRBV7-9 and TRBJ2-2, with TRBD1 matching over 7 bases. Germline assignment: CDR1 SEHNR and CDR2 FQNEAQ (reference sequence). The CDR3 totals 15 residues. The J segment lost 1 base and the V segment lost 4 bases, leaving 3 bases of the junction unmatched. The CDR3 sequence: CASSSRDRNTGELFF. CDR3 bases: TGTGCCAGCAGCTCCCGGGACAGGAACACCGGGGAGCTGTTTTTT.

This sequence joins TRBV12-3 or TRBV12-4 and TRBJ2-5; D is uncertain. V dropped 2 bases and J dropped 3 bases, with 4 bases sitting between them. This CDR3 has 12 residues. This CDR3 is CASSLLEETQYF. The DNA for the CDR3 is TGTGCCAGCAGTTTACTAGAAGAGACCCAGTACTTC.

The CDR3 nucleotides read TGTGCCAGCAGCACCTGGGCCGGGGGGCCTAGGGAAGCTTTCTTT. The encoded protein is CASSTWAGGPREAFF. The chain couples TRBV9 to TRBJ1-1, with D maybe TRBD1 (6 bases). Trimming removed 4 bases at V and 8 bases at J, with 21 bases between. The CDR3 has 15 amino acids. Germline CDR1 and CDR2: SGDLS and YYNGEE.

The rearrangement links TRBV18 to TRBJ1-6; 8 bases fit TRBD1. Germline V gene lookup returns CDR1 KGHSH and CDR2 LQKENI. Trimming removed 6 bases from V and 2 bases from J; junction bases left unmatched: 3. The CDR3 extends over 15 amino acids. The CDR3 loop is CASSQDRAYNSPLHF. Here the CDR3 DNA reads TGTGCCAGCTCCCAGGACAGGGCCTATAATTCACCCCTCCACTTT.

The chain has TRBV6-5 and TRBJ1-1; D remains ambiguous. The CDR3 runs to 13 residues. Trimming pared 2 bases from V and 9 bases from J, leaving 13 bases between. CDR1 and CDR2 (germline): MNHEY, SVGAGI. The CDR3 DNA sequence: TGTGCCAGCAGTTACCGGAGAGTTGATAAAGCTTTCTTT. This gives the protein CASSYRRVDKAFF.

The sample holds one count of this clone. The DNA of the CDR3 is TGTGCCAGCAGCTTGGGCGCCGAGGGTGGGACTAATGAAAAACTGTTTTTT. It encodes CASSLGAEGGTNEKLFF. The chain has TRBV5-4 and TRBJ1-4; no firm D call. This CDR3 region has 17 residues. Trimming shortened V by 0 bases and J by 2 bases, and 14 bases separated the two germline ends. The V gene's germline CDR1 is SGHNT and CDR2 YYREEE (reference sequence).

Turning to this clone: Other nucleotide sequences in the sample specify the same CDR3. This rearrangement joins TRBV19 to TRBJ1-2; possibly TRBD1 for D (5 bases). The CDR3 runs 13 residues. V lost 3 bases to trimming and J lost 3 bases, with 8 bases between them. Germline CDR1 and CDR2: LNHDA and SQIVND (reference sequence). The CDR3 sequence is CASSIGRDYGYTF. The CDR3 DNA is TGTGCCAGTAGTATTGGCAGGGACTATGGCTACACCTTC.

The chain has TRBV11-1 and TRBJ1-6; D is unclear. Between the trimmed V and J ends, which lost 3 bases and 7 bases, there was a span of 10 bases. This CDR3 contains 14 residues. Germline loops: CDR1 SGHAT, CDR2 FQDESV (reference sequence). CDR3 sequence: CASSFNSRNSPLHF. In DNA form, the CDR3 reads TGTGCCAGCAGCTTCAACAGCCGCAATTCACCCCTCCACTTT.

The chain combines TRBV5-1 with TRBJ2-1; TRBD2 is a possible D gene (5 bases). V was shortened by 5 bases and J by 9 bases, with 9 bases between the two germline ends. The CDR3 spans 11 residues. Germline assignment: CDR1 SGHRS and CDR2 YFSETQ. Written as DNA, the CDR3 is TGCGCCAGCAGATTAGCGCGTGAGCAGTTCTTC. The encoded protein is CASRLAREQFF. The variable domain in full, with the rest retrieved from reference TRBV5-1 and TRBJ2-1, is KAGVTQTPRYLIKTRGQQVTLSCSPISGHRSVSWYQQTPGQGLQFLFEYFSETQRNKGNFPGRFSGRQFSNSRSEMNVSTLELGDSALYLCASRLAREQFFGPGTRLTVL.

The rearrangement uses TRBV28 and TRBJ2-6; 9 bases match TRBD1. Trimming removed 6 bases from V and 0 bases from J; junction bases left unmatched: 12. This CDR3 region has 19 residues. Germline assignment: CDR1 MDHEN and CDR2 SYDVKM. The CDR3 DNA is TGTGCCAGCAGAACCGCGGGACAGGGATATTACTCTGGGGCCAACGTCCTGACTTTC. Protein sequence: CASRTAGQGYYSGANVLTF.

The CDR3 nucleotides read TGTGCCAGCAGTGAAAGTGGACAGCTCAATCAGCCCCAGCATTTT. Translation: CASSESGQLNQPQHF. V and J are TRBV2 and TRBJ1-5; TRBD1 might be the D (6 bases). Germline-derived CDR1 and CDR2 are SNHLY and FYNNEI. Trimming took 2 bases from V and 3 from J, leaving 11 bases between them. CDR3 length equals 15 residues.

The chain joins TRBV7-8 to TRBJ1-2; D ambiguous. CDR3 size: 13 residues. The V gene's germline CDR1 is SGHVS and CDR2 FQNEAQ. The germline V and J ends were trimmed by 5 bases and 4 bases, with 11 bases remaining between them. The DNA for the CDR3 is TGTGCCAGCAGCCCCGGTGGAGGCTATGGCTACACCTTC. It translates to CASSPGGGYGYTF.

This chain links TRBV28 with TRBJ2-6; weak D call: TRBD2 (5 bases). This CDR3 region has 14 residues. CDR1 is MDHEN, CDR2 SYDVKM, per germline. V was trimmed by 6 bases and J by 1 base, leaving 7 bases between them. The CDR3 DNA follows: TGTGCCAGCAGGAGGGATTCTGGGGCCAACGTCCTGACTTTC. Its protein product is CASRRDSGANVLTF.

The chain has TRBV28 and TRBJ1-6; D gene unclear. Trimming shortened V by 7 bases and J by 3 bases, and 13 bases separated the two germline ends. The length of the CDR3 is 15 residues. The germline V gene encodes CDR1 MDHEN and CDR2 SYDVKM. In nucleotides, the CDR3 is TGTGCCAGCAATCCCGCTAGTAGCTATAATTCACCCCTCCACTTT. It is translated as CASNPASSYNSPLHF.

This rearrangement joins TRBV11-2 to TRBJ2-1; no clear D gene. This CDR3 contains 13 residues. CDR1 and CDR2 (germline): SGHAT, FQNNGV. The V end lost 0 bases, the J end lost 6 bases, and 6 bases lay between the germline ends. This CDR3 reads CASSLELANEQFF. DNA of the CDR3: TGTGCCAGCAGCTTAGAGCTGGCCAATGAGCAGTTCTTC. The full variable domain, completed using reference TRBV11-2 and TRBJ2-1, is EAGVAQSPRYKIIEKRQSVAFWCNPISGHATLYWYQQILGQGPKLLIQFQNNGVVDDSQLPKDRFSAERLKGVDSTLKIQPAKLEDSAVYLCASSLELANEQFFGPGTRLTVL.

This chain connects TRBV28 to TRBJ1-5, with 7 bases aligning to TRBD1. Germline V gene sequence: CDR1 MDHEN, CDR2 SYDVKM. Losses at the gene ends were 4 bases for V and 2 bases for J; bases not matched to a gene: 11. This CDR3 is 17 amino acids long. The CDR3 loop is CASSSQQGRVGNQPQHF. In DNA, the CDR3 is TGTGCCAGCAGTTCTCAACAGGGGCGTGTGGGCAATCAGCCCCAGCATTTT.

This chain connects TRBV3-1 (or the pseudogene TRBV3-2) to TRBJ2-5, with D perhaps TRBD2 (5 bases). Trimming cost V 3 bases and J 13 bases, with 18 bases left between them. This CDR3 contains 13 residues. The V gene's germline CDR1 is LGHDT and CDR2 YNNKEL (reference sequence). As DNA, the CDR3 is TGTGCCAGCAGCCATCGCACTAGTTCCCCCCCGTACTTC. Protein product: CASSHRTSSPPYF.

This clone was counted only a few times. This chain uses TRBV6-6 with TRBJ2-3; no definite D call. The CDR3 consists of 15 residues. V was clipped by 0 bases and J by 5 bases, with 12 bases between them. The germline V gene has CDR1 MNHNY and CDR2 SVGAGI (reference sequence). The CDR3 is CASSYSLLIGDTQYF. The CDR3 nucleotides are TGTGCCAGCAGTTACTCCCTGCTCATCGGAGATACGCAGTATTTT.

CDR3 in amino acids: CASSSTSGSGDGYTF. The CDR3 DNA follows: TGTGCCAGCAGCTCAACTTCGGGATCGGGGGATGGCTACACCTTC. This rearrangement joins TRBV7-9 to TRBJ1-2, with D possibly being TRBD1 (5 bases). Trimming shortened V by 4 bases and J by 6 bases, and 18 bases separated the two germline ends. Germline V gives CDR1 SEHNR, CDR2 FQNEAQ (reference sequence). CDR3 length equals 15 residues.

The chain links TRBV6-5 to TRBJ1-1; 7 nucleotides agree with TRBD1. Losses at the gene ends were 6 bases for V and 5 bases for J; bases not matched to a gene: 12. Germline V lookup: CDR1 MNHEY, CDR2 SVGAGI. The CDR3 consists of 15 residues. The CDR3 here is CASSRQGSVGTEAFF. CDR3 coding DNA: TGTGCCAGCAGCCGACAGGGTTCGGTTGGTACTGAAGCTTTCTTT.

In this sample, this clone turned up once. The chain has TRBV30 and TRBJ1-1; 9 bases align to TRBD1. From germline, CDR1 is GTSNPN and CDR2 SVGIG (reference sequence). The CDR3 loop spans 13 amino acids. Losses at the gene ends were 3 bases for V and 4 bases for J; bases not matched to a gene: 3. The CDR3 coding sequence is TGTGCCTGGAGGGGACAGGGACCCACTGAAGCTTTCTTT. It translates to CAWRGQGPTEAFF.

The sample holds one count of this clone. The V call is TRBV7-9, the J call TRBJ1-2; TRBD1 matches at 8 bases. This CDR3 has 17 residues. Per germline, CDR1 SEHNR and CDR2 FQNEAQ (reference sequence). V lost 5 bases and J lost 0; bases outside the gene matches: 11. The CDR3 spells CASSGEWDRRTNYGYTF. CDR3 nucleotide sequence: TGTGCCAGCAGCGGAGAGTGGGACAGGAGAACTAACTATGGCTACACCTTC. The entire variable domain, with the rest obtained from reference TRBV7-9 and TRBJ1-2, is as follows: DTGVSQNPRHKITKRGQNVTFRCDPISEHNRLYWYRQTLGQGPEFLTYFQNEAQLEKSRLLSDRFSAERPKGSFSTLEIQRTEQGDSAMYLCASSGEWDRRTNYGYTFGSGTRLTVV.

The rearrangement links TRBV4-2 to TRBJ2-2; 8 bases map to TRBD1. CDR1 is LGHNA, CDR2 YNFKEQ, per germline. The V gene end was trimmed by 6 bases and the J gene end by 5 bases; junction bases not matched to a gene: 8. The CDR3 runs to 15 residues. As DNA, the CDR3 is TGTGCCAGCAGTCCAGGACAGGGTGGGACCGGGGAGCTGTTTTTT. Its translation: CASSPGQGGTGELFF.

The chain links TRBV6-5 to TRBJ2-6, with D maybe TRBD1 (5 bases). V was trimmed by 6 bases and J by 17 bases, leaving 23 bases between them. The germline CDR1 and CDR2 sequences are MNHEY and SVGAGI. The CDR3 runs to 14 residues. CDR3 protein: CASSLSLTANIMTF. In DNA form, the CDR3 reads TGTGCCAGCAGCCTATCCTTGACAGCTAACATCATGACTTTC.

The V gene is TRBV3-1 (or the pseudogene TRBV3-2), the J gene TRBJ2-7, with 8 bases aligning to TRBD2. The germline V gene has CDR1 LGHDT and CDR2 YNNKEL (reference sequence). V shed 1 base, J shed 5 bases, and the junction held 10 bases outside the gene matches. The CDR3 has 16 amino acids. In DNA, the CDR3 is TGTGCCAGCAGCCAAGGAGGACTAGCAGGATCCCACGAGCAGTACTTC. It codes for CASSQGGLAGSHEQYF.